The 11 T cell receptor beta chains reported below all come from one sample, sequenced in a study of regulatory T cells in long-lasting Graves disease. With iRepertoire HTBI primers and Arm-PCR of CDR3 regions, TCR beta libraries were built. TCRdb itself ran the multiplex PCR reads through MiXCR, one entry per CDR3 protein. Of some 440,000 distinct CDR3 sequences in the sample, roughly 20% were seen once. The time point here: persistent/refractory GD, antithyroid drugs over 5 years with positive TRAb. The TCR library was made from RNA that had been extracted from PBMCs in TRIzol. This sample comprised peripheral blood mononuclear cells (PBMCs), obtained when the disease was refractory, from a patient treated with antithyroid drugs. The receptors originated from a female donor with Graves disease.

The CDR3 region is CASSSWDRSSGNTIYF. The CDR3 DNA is TGTGCCAGCAGTTCTTGGGACAGAAGCTCTGGAAACACCATATATTTT. The V gene is TRBV28, the J gene TRBJ1-3, with TRBD1 identical over 7 bases. Germline trimming cut 4 bases from V and 0 bases from J; bases unmatched to any gene: 6. The CDR3 sequence is 16 residues long. Germline values: CDR1 MDHEN, CDR2 SYDVKM.

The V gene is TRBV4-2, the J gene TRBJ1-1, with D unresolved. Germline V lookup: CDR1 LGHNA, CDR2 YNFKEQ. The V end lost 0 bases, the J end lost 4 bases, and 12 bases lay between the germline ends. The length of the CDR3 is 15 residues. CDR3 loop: CASSQEVASSTEAFF. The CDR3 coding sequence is TGTGCCAGCAGCCAAGAGGTGGCGTCGAGCACTGAAGCTTTCTTT.

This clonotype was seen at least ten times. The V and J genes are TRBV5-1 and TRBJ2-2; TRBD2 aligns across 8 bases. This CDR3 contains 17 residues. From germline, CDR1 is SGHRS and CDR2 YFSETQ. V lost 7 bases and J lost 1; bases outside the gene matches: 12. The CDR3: CASRRRAGAMNTGELFF. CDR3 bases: TGCGCCAGCCGAAGAAGAGCGGGAGCGATGAACACCGGGGAGCTGTTTTTT.

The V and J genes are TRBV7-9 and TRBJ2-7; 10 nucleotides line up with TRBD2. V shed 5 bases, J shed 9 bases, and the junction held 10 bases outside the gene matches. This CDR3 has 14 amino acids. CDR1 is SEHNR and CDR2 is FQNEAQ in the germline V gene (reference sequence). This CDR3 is CASSLSVASGRQYF. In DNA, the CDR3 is TGTGCCAGCAGCCTCTCTGTGGCTAGCGGGAGGCAGTACTTC.

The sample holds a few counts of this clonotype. CDR3 DNA: TGTGCCATGGCATGGGGGGGTGGCTACACCTTC. It yields the protein CAMAWGGGYTF. The chain joins TRBV2 to TRBJ1-2, with TRBD1 as a possible D gene (5 bases). Germline V gives CDR1 SNHLY, CDR2 FYNNEI. Deletions cut 10 bases from V and 7 bases from J, with 13 bases between. The CDR3 contains 11 residues.

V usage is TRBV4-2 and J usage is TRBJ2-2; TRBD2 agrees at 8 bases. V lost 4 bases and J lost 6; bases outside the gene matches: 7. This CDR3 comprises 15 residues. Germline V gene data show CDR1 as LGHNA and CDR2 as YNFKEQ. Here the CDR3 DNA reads TGTGCCAGCAGCCCGGGGGGGGGACTAGCCGGGGAGCTGTTTTTT. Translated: CASSPGGGLAGELFF.

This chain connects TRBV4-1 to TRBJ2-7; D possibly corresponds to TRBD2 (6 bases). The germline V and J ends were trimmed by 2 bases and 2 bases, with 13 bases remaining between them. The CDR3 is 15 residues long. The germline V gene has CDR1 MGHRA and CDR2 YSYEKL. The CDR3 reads CASSQTQRATYEQYF. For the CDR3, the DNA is TGCGCCAGCAGCCAAACCCAGCGGGCCACCTACGAGCAGTACTTC.

CDR3 region: CASSSGPAGEGYTF. The CDR3 nucleotides read TGCGCCAGCAGCTCGGGGCCAGCCGGGGAAGGCTACACCTTC. The V call is TRBV5-1, the J call TRBJ1-2; possible D gene TRBD1, 5 bases. The CDR3 consists of 14 residues. CDR1 is SGHRS and CDR2 is YFSETQ in the germline V gene. Trimming stripped 3 bases from V and 8 bases from J, with 17 bases between.

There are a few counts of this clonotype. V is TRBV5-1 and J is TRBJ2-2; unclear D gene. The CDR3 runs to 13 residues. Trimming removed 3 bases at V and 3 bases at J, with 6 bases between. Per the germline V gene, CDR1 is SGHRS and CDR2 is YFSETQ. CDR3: CASSWPDTGELFF. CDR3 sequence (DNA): TGCGCCAGCAGCTGGCCGGACACCGGGGAGCTGTTTTTT.

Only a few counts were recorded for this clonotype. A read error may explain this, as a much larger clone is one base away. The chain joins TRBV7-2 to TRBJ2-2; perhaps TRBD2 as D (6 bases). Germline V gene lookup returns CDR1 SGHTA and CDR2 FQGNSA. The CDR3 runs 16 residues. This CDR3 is CASSRWRVANTGGLFF. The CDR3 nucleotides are TGTGCCAGCAGCCGTTGGCGGGTCGCGAACACCGGGGGGCTGTTTTTT.

This CDR3 reads CSVPDRGYEQYF. Here the CDR3 DNA reads TGCAGTGTTCCGGACAGGGGCTACGAGCAGTACTTC. The J gene is TRBJ2-7, the V gene TRBV20-1, with 9 bases matching TRBD1. Germline-derived CDR1 and CDR2 are DFQATT and SNEGSKA (reference sequence). V gave up 7 bases and J gave up 3 bases; unmatched junction bases: 4. The CDR3 loop spans 12 amino acids.